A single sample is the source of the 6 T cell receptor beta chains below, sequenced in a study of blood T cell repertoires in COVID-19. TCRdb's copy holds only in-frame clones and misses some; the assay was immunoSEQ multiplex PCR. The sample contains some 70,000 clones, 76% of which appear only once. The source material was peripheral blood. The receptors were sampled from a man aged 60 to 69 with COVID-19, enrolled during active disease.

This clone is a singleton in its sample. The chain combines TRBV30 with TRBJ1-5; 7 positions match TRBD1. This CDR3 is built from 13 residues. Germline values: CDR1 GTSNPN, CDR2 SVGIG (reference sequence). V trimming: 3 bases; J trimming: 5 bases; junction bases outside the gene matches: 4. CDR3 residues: CAWRTGRDQPQHF. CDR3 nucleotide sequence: TGTGCCTGGAGGACAGGGCGAGATCAGCCCCAGCATTTT. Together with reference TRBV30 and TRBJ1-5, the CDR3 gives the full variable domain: SQTIHQWPATLVQPVGSPLSLECTVEGTSNPNLYWYRQAAGRGLQLLFYSVGIGQISSEVPQNLSASRPQDRQFILSSKKLLLSDSGFYLCAWRTGRDQPQHFGDGTRLSIL.

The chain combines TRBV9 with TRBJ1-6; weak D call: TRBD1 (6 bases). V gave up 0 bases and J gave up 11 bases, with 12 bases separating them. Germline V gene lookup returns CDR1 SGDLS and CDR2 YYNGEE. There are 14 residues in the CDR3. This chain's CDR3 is CASSVEDSVPPLHF. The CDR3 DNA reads TGTGCCAGCAGCGTAGAGGACAGTGTTCCACCCCTCCACTTT.

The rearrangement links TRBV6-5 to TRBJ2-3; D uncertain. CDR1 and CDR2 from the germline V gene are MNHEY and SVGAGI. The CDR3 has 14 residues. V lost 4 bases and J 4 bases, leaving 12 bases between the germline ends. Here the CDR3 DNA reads TGTGCCAGCAGTTTAGGCGGAAGGTCAGATACGCAGTATTTT. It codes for CASSLGGRSDTQYF.

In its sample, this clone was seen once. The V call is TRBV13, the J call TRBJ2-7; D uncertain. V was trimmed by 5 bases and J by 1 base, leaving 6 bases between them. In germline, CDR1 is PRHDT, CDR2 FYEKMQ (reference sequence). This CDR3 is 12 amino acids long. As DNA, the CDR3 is TGTGCCAGCAGCCTCCGTTCCTACGAGCAGTACTTC. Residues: CASSLRSYEQYF.

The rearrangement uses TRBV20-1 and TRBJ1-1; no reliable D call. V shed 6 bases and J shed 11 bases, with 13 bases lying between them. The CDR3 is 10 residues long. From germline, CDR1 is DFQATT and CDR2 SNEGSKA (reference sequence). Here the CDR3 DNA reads TGCAGTGCGCTAAATTATTACGCTTTCTTT. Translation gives CSALNYYAFF.

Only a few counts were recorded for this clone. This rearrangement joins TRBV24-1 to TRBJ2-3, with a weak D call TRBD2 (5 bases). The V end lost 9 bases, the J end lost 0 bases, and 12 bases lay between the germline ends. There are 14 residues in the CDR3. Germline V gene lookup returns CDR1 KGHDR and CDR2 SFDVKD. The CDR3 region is CATQADSSTDTQYF. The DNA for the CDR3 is TGTGCCACCCAGGCGGACTCTAGCACAGATACGCAGTATTTT.